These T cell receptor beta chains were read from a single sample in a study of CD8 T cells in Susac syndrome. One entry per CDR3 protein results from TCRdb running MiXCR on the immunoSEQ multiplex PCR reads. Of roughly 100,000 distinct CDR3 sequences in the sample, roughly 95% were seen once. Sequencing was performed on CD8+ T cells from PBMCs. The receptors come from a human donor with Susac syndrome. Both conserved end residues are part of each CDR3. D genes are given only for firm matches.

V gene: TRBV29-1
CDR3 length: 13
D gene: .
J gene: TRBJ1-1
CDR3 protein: CSVEDIRTNGAFF
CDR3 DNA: TGCAGCGTTGAAGACATCAGGACAAACGGAGCTTTCTTT

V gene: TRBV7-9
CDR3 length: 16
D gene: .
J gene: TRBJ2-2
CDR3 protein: CASSFSGAINTGELFF
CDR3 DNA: TGTGCCAGCAGCTTCTCGGGGGCCATAAACACCGGGGAGCTGTTTTTT

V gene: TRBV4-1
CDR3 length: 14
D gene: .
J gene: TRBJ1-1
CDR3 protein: CASSQGIGNTEAFF
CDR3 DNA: TGCGCCAGCAGCCAAGGGATAGGGAACACTGAAGCTTTCTTT

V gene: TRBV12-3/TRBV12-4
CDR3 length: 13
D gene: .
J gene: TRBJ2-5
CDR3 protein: CASSLTDEETQYF
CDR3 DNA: TGTGCCAGCAGCCTGACCGATGAAGAGACCCAGTACTTC

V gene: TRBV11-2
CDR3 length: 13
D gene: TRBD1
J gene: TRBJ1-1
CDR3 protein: CASSPRTGPEAFF
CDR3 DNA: TGTGCCAGCAGCCCAAGGACAGGACCCGAAGCTTTCTTT

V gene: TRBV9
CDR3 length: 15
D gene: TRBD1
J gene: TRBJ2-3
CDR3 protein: CASSVGTGSTDTQYF
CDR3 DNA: TGTGCCAGCAGCGTAGGGACAGGGAGCACAGATACGCAGTATTTT

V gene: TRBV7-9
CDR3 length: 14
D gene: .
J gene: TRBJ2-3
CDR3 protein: CASSLDATGYTQYF
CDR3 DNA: TGTGCCAGCAGCTTGGATGCTACAGGGTATACGCAGTATTTT

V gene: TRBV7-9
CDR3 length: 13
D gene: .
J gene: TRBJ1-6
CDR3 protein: CASEKGVDSPLHF
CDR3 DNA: TGTGCCAGCGAAAAGGGGGTTGACTCACCCCTCCACTTT

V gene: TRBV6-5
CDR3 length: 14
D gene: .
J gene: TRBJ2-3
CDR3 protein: CASSLTDDTDTQYF
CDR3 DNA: TGTGCCAGCAGCCTGACAGATGACACAGATACGCAGTATTTT

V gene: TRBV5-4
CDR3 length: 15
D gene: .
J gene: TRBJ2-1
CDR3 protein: CASSLKEISYNEQFF
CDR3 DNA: TGTGCCAGCAGCTTAAAGGAGATCTCCTACAATGAGCAGTTCTTC